This T cell receptor beta chain was identified in a study of CXCR3-negative and CXCR3-positive naive CD8 T cells. Broader study findings: For CXCR3-positive naive cells, TRB CDR3s were more hydrophobic than those of CXCR3-negative naive cells. Diversity was high in both naive subsets and much lower in memory cells. Naive CXCR3-positive and CXCR3-negative cells shared similar TRBV-TRBJ usage, unlike memory cells. TRB CDR3 properties indicated TCR strength, while surface CD5 was similar across naive subsets.

With 250,000 to 350,000 cells each, the CD8+ T cell subsets were individually sorted in triplicate. Worth noting for this clonotype: Its antigen is unidentified.

The CDR3 is 14 residues long. Germline CDR1 and CDR2: LNHDA and SQIVND (reference sequence). UMI labels and 5' RACE were used to prepare the TRB cDNA libraries. With the 5' RACE reads reprocessed, TCRdb shows one record per CDR3 protein and no DNA. The table lists approximately 48,000 distinct CDR3 sequences. This TCR came from a human donor in good health. Some clones in this sample may be carry-over from other donors' samples. What was sequenced was naive CXCR3+ CD8+ T cells from blood. The subset was: CD45RO-CCR7+CD27+CD95- naive CD8+ T cells expressing CXCR3 (TNR3+). The V gene is TRBV19, the J gene TRBJ2-4. CDR3 residues: CASSIGIPENIQYF.